The sequence of this T cell receptor (beta chain) was determined in a study of a mutant IDH1 vaccine in newly diagnosed glioma. The study, taken as a whole, reports: Detectable vaccine-induced immune responses arose in 80% to 95% of patients.

The V gene's germline CDR1 is MNHEY and CDR2 SVGAGI. Trimming stripped 3 bases from V and 4 bases from J, with 6 bases between. The length of the CDR3 is 12 residues. Here immunoSEQ multiplex PCR was the method, and the copy in TCRdb shows in-frame clones only, minus some. The sample consists of about 54,000 clones, about 85% of them appearing once. This clone came up a few times. What it binds is not known. This sample's time point: week 35, safety follow-up. In the vaccine, a single dose held 300 ug of the mutant IDH1 20-mer peptide, along with topical imiquimod. The donors' diagnosis was new WHO grade 3 or 4 astrocytoma that was IDH1-mutant and ATRX-lost.

The chain is built from TRBV6-5 and TRBJ1-1; D unresolved. The clonotype comes from a woman between 18 and 29 years old with glioma. Here the sequenced sample was PBMCs, taken from a glioma patient whose treatment included an IDH1 peptide vaccine. CDR3 sequence: CASSYGGTEAFF. In nucleotides, the CDR3 is TGTGCCAGCAGTTATGGAGGCACTGAAGCTTTCTTT.